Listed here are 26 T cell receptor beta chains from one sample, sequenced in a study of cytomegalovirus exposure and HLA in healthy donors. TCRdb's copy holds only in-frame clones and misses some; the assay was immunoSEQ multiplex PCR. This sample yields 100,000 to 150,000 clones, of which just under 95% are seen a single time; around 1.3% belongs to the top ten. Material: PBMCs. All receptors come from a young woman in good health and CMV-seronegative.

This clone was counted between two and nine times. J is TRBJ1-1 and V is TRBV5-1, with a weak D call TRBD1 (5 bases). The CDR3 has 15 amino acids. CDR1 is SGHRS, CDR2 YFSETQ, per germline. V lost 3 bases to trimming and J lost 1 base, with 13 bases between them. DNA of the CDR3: TGCGCCAGCAGCTCCCCGGACATATGGAACACTGAAGCTTTCTTT. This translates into CASSSPDIWNTEAFF.

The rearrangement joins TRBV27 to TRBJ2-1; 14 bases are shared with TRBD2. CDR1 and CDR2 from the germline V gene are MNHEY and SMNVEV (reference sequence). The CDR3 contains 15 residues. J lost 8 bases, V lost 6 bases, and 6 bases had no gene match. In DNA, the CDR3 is TGTGCCAGCAGCCCCGGGACTAGCGGGAGCTATGAGCAGTTCTTC. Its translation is CASSPGTSGSYEQFF.

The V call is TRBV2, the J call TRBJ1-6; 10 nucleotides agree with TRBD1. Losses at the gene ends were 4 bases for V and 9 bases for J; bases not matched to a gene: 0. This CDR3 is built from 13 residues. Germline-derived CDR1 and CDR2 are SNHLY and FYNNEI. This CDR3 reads CASSGDRGSPLHF. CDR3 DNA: TGTGCCAGCAGTGGGGACAGGGGTTCACCCCTCCACTTT.

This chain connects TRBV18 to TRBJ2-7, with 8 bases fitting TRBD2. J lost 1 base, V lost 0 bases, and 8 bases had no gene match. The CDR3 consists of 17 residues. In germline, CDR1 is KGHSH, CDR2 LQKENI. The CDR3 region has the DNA TGTGCCAGCTCACCACCGCAGCCCAGCGGGAGTTCCTACGAGCAGTACTTC. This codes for CASSPPQPSGSSYEQYF.

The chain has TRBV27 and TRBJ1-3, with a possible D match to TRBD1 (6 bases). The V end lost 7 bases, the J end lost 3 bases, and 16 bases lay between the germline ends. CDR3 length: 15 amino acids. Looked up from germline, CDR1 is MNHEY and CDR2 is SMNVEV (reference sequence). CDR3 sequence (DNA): TGTGCCAGCAAAAATCCCAGACAGGATGGAAACACCATATATTTT. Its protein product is CASKNPRQDGNTIYF.

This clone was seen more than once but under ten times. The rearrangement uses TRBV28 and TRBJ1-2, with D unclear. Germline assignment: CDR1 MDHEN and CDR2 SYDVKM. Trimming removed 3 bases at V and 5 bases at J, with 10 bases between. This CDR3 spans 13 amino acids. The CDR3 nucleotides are TGTGCCAGCAGTTTGGGCACCTTATATGGCTACACCTTC. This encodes CASSLGTLYGYTF.

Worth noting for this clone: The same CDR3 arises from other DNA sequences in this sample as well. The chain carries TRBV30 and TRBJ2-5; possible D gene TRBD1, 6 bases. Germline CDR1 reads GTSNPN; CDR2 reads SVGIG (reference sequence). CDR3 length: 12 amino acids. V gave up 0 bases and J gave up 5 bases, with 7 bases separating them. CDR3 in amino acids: CAWSVGGETQYF. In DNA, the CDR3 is TGTGCCTGGAGTGTAGGGGGTGAGACCCAGTACTTC.

In DNA, the CDR3 is TGTGCCAGCAGCGAAAAGCCCCGGGACTCCTACAATGAGCAGTTCTTC. Translated, it gives CASSEKPRDSYNEQFF. The genes are TRBV7-3 and TRBJ2-1, with a tentative D call TRBD2 (5 bases). The length of the CDR3 is 16 residues. Trimming took 5 bases from V and 0 from J, leaving 14 bases between them. Looked up from germline, CDR1 is SGHTA and CDR2 is FQGTGA. The full variable domain, in which reference TRBV7-3 and TRBJ2-1 provide the parts outside the CDR3, is GAGVSQTPSNKVTEKGKYVELRCDPISGHTALYWYRQSLGQGPEFLIYFQGTGAADDSGLPNDRFFAVRPEGSVSTLKIQRTERGDSAVYLCASSEKPRDSYNEQFFGPGTRLTVL.

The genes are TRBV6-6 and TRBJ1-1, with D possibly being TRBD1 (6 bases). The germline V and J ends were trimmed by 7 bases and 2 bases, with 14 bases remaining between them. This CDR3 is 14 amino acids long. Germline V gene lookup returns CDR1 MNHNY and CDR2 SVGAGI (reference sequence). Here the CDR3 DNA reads TGTGCCAGCAAACCAGGGGCCGTTAACACTGAAGCTTTCTTT. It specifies CASKPGAVNTEAFF.

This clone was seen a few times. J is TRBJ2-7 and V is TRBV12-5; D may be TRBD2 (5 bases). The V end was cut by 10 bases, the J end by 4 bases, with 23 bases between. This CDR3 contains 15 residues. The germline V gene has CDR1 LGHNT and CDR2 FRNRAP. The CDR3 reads CAISFNHPRDYEQYF. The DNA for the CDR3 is TGTGCTATCTCTTTCAACCACCCTCGGGATTACGAGCAGTACTTC.

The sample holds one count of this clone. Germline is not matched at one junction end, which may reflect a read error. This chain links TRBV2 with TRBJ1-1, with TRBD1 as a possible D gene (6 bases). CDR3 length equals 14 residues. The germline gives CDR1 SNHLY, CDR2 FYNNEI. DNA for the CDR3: TGTGCCAGCACTGAAATACAGGGGAACACTGAAGCTTTCTTT. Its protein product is CASTEIQGNTEAFF.

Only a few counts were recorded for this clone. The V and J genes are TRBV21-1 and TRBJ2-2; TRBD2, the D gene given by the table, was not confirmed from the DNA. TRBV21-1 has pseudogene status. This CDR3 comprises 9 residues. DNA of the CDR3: TGTGCCACTACCGGGGAGCTGTTTTTT. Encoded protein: CATTGELFF.

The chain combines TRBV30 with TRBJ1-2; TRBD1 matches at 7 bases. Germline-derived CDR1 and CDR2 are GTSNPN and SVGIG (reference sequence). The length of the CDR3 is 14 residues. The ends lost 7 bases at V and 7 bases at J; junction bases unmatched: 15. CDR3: CASLQGGAGRGYTF. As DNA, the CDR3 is TGTGCCTCCCTCCAAGGGGGCGCAGGGCGTGGCTACACCTTC.

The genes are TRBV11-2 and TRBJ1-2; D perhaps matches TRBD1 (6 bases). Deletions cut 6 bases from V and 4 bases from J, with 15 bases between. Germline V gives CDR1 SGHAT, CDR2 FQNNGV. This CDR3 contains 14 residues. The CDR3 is CASRRGMRTYGYTF. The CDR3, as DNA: TGTGCCAGCAGAAGGGGGATGAGGACCTATGGCTACACCTTC.

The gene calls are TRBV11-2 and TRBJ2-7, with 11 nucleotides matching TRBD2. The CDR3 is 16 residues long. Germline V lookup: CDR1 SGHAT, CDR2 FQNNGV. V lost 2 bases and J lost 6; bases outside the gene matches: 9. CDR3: CASSLWPGLAGGEQYF. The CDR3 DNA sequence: TGTGCCAGCAGCTTATGGCCCGGGCTAGCGGGAGGCGAGCAGTACTTC.

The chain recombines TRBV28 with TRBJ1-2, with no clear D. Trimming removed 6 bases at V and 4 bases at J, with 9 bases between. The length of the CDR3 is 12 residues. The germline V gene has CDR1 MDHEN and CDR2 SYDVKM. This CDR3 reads CASSSVFYGYTF. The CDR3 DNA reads TGTGCCAGCAGCTCGGTGTTCTATGGCTACACCTTC.

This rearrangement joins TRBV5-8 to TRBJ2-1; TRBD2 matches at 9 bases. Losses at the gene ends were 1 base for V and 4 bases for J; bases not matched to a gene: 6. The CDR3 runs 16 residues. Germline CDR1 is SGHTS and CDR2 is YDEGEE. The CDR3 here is CASSLPLAGMYNEQFF. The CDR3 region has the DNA TGTGCCAGCAGCTTGCCCCTAGCGGGGATGTACAATGAGCAGTTCTTC.

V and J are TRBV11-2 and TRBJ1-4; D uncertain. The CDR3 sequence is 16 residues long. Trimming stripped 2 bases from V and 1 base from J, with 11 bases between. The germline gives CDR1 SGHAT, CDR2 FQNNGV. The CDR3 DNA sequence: TGTGCCAGCAGCTTAAAAGGGAGGGTAACTAATGAAAAACTGTTTTTT. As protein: CASSLKGRVTNEKLFF.

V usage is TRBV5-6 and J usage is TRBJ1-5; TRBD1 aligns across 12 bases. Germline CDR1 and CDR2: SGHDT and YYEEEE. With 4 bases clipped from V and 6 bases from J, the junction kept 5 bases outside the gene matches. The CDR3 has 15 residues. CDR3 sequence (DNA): TGTGCCAGCAGCGACGGGACAGGGGGCCGTCAGCCCCAGCATTTT. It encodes CASSDGTGGRQPQHF. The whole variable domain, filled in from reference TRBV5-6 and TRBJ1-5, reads DAGVTQSPTHLIKTRGQQVTLRCSPKSGHDTVSWYQQALGQGPQFIFQYYEEEERQRGNFPDRFSGHQFPNYSSELNVNALLLGDSALYLCASSDGTGGRQPQHFGDGTRLSIL.

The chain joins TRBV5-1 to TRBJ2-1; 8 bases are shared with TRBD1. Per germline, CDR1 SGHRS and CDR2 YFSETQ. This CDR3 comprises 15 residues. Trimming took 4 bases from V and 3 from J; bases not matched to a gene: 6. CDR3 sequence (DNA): TGCGCCAGCAGCCCCTCGGACAGGGTCTACAATGAGCAGTTCTTC. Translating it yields CASSPSDRVYNEQFF. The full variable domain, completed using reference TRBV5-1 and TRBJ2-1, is KAGVTQTPRYLIKTRGQQVTLSCSPISGHRSVSWYQQTPGQGLQFLFEYFSETQRNKGNFPGRFSGRQFSNSRSEMNVSTLELGDSALYLCASSPSDRVYNEQFFGPGTRLTVL.

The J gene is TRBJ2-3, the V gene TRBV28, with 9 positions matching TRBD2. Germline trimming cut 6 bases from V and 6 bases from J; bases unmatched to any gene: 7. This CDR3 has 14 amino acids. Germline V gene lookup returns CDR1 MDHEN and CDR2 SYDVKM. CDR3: CASRRGLAMDTQYF. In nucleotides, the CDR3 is TGTGCCAGCAGAAGGGGACTAGCAATGGATACGCAGTATTTT.

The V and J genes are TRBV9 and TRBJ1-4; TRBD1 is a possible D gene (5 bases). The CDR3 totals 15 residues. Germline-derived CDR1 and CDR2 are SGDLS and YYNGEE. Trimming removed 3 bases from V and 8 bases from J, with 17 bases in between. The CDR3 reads CASSEDGGSREKLFF. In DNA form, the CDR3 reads TGTGCCAGCAGCGAAGACGGGGGATCTCGGGAAAAACTGTTTTTT.

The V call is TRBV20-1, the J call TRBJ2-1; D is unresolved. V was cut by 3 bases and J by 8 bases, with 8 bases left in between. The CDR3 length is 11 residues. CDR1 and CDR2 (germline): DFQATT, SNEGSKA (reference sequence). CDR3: CSASLRDEQFF. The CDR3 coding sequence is TGCAGTGCTAGTCTCCGGGATGAGCAGTTCTTC.

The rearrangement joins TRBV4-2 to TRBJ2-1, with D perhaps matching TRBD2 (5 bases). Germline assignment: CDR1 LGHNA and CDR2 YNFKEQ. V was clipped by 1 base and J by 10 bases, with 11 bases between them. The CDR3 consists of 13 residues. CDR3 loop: CASSQGTPREQFF. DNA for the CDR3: TGTGCCAGCAGCCAAGGGACTCCTCGGGAGCAGTTCTTC.

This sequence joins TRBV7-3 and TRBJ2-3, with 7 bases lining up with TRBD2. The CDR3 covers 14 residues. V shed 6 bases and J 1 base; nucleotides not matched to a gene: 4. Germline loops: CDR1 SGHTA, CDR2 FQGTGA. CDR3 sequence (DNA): TGTGCCAGCAGGCGCACTAGCGGCACAGATACGCAGTATTTT. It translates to CASRRTSGTDTQYF.

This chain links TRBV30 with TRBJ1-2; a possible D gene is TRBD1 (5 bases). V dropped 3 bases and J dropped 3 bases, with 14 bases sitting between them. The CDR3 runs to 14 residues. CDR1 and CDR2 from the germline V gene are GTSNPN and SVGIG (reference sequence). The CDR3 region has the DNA TGTGCCTGGAGGGCGGTAGGGGCCTACTATGGCTACACCTTC. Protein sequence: CAWRAVGAYYGYTF.